The rows below give T cell receptor beta chains drawn from one sample of a study of early T cells in non-severe SARS-CoV-2 infection. TCRdb independently ran MiXCR on the 5' RACE reads; one entry per CDR3 protein. The top ten clones hold under 3.5% of a sample with just under 60,000 distinct CDR3 sequences, roughly 7.7% of them seen once. The sample taken for sequencing was whole blood. Receptors originate from an adult who was a healthcare worker with PCR-confirmed SARS-CoV-2 infection or an uninfected control (not recorded which). Each CDR3 is given with its conserved first and last residue. The D gene is left open where the match is weak. Some rows have no size entry. The others give once, few or many, or a class for an expanded clone.

clone_size	j_call	cdr3_length	v_call	d_call	cdr3_nt	cdr3_aa
few	TRBJ2-1	15	TRBV27	TRBD2	TGTGCCAGCAGTAGACTAGCGAGCTCCTACAATGAGCAGTTCTTC	CASSRLASSYNEQFF
few	TRBJ2-7	15	TRBV4-2	TRBD2	TGTGCCAGCAGCCAAGCATCGGCTAGCGGCTACGAGCAGTACTTC	CASSQASASGYEQYF
few	TRBJ2-2	14	TRBV19	NA	TGTGCCAGTAGTATAGGCTGGAACGCCGGGGAGCCGTTTTTT	CASSIGWNAGEPFF
NA	TRBJ2-7	13	TRBV18	NA	TGTGCCAGCTCCCGTGGCCCGCTCTACGAGCAGTACTTC	CASSRGPLYEQYF
once	TRBJ1-3	14	TRBV7-9	NA	TGTGCCAGCAGCTCAAGAGGGGATGGAAACACCATATATTTT	CASSSRGDGNTIYF
NA	TRBJ2-6	14	TRBV18	NA	TGTGCCAGCTCACCTGGCTCTGGGGCCAACGTCCTGACTTTC	CASSPGSGANVLTF
NA	TRBJ2-7	13	TRBV7-8	NA	TGTGCCAGCAGCTTAGCCGGGGTCAACGAGCAGTACTTC	CASSLAGVNEQYF
many	TRBJ2-3	13	TRBV20-1	NA	TGCAGTGCTAGAGTTGGGTCCTCAGATACGCAGTATTTT	CSARVGSSDTQYF
few	TRBJ1-1	16	TRBV18	NA	TGTGCCAGCTCACTCCAACAGGCCCGACCAGTATCAGAAGCTTTCTTT	CASSLQQARPVSEAFF
many	TRBJ1-5	15	TRBV2	NA	TGTGCCAGCAGTGAAGGACAGTCAGGGGTCCAGCCCCAGCATTTT	CASSEGQSGVQPQHF
many	TRBJ2-5	13	TRBV29-1	NA	TGCAGCGTTGATCTGCTAGGGCAAGAGACCCAGTACTTC	CSVDLLGQETQYF
few	TRBJ2-1	11	TRBV5-1	TRBD1	TGCGCCAGCCGACAGGGAAATGAGCAGTTCTTC	CASRQGNEQFF
NA	TRBJ1-1	14	TRBV5-1	NA	TGCGCCAGCAGCCAAACAGGGAGGGTCACTGAAGCTTTCTTT	CASSQTGRVTEAFF
many	TRBJ2-7	15	TRBV18	NA	TGTGCCAGCTCACCACGAGAAGGGTCCCCCTACGAGCAGTACTTC	CASSPREGSPYEQYF
NA	TRBJ2-3	15	TRBV14	TRBD2	TGTGCCAGCAGCCCTGCGGGAGATGTATCAGATACGCAGTATTTT	CASSPAGDVSDTQYF
NA	TRBJ1-1	15	TRBV6-5	NA	TGTGCCAGCAGTTACACGTGGGCAGCCAACACTGAAGCTTTCTTT	CASSYTWAANTEAFF
many	TRBJ2-7	11	TRBV7-9	NA	TGTGCCAGCAGCTTGGAGTACGAGCAGTACTTC	CASSLEYEQYF
few	TRBJ2-7	14	TRBV28	NA	TGTGCCAGCACCCCCGGAAGGGTGGGGGCAAAGCAGTACTTC	CASTPGRVGAKQYF
few	TRBJ2-5	13	TRBV6-6	TRBD1	TGTGCCAGCAGATTGGGACAGTTCGAGACCCAGTACTTC	CASRLGQFETQYF
few	TRBJ2-7	14	TRBV27	TRBD2	TGTGCCAGCAGTTATATAGCGGGAGTCTACGAGCAGTACTTC	CASSYIAGVYEQYF
NA	TRBJ2-3	13	TRBV5-1	NA	TGCGCCAGCAGACCGACACTCACAGATACGCAGTATTTT	CASRPTLTDTQYF
few	TRBJ2-2	15	TRBV7-3	NA	TGTGCCAGCAGCGACCGGGCAGGTCGAAACGGGGAGCTGTTTTTT	CASSDRAGRNGELFF
many	TRBJ1-1	15	TRBV20-1	NA	TGCAGTGCTAGAGAACCGGGACATTCGAACACTGAAGCTTTCTTT	CSAREPGHSNTEAFF
NA	TRBJ2-3	15	TRBV9	TRBD2	TGTGCCAGCAGCGAAACTAGCGGGAGCACAGATACGCAGTATTTT	CASSETSGSTDTQYF
many	TRBJ2-7	14	TRBV7-8	TRBD1	TGTGCCAGCAGCTTAAAGGGGGCGTCCTACGAGCAGTACTTC	CASSLKGASYEQYF
NA	TRBJ2-7	14	TRBV11-1	NA	TGTGCCAGCGAAGGTGCCACAGCCTCTCGGGAGCAGTACTTC	CASEGATASREQYF
many	TRBJ1-6	14	TRBV27	TRBD1	TGTGCCAGCAGGGGACAGGGCTATAATTCACCCCTCCACTTT	CASRGQGYNSPLHF
many	TRBJ2-1	16	TRBV5-1	TRBD2	TGCGCCAGCAGCCCATGGACTAGCGGGAGAGGGAATGAGCAGTTCTTC	CASSPWTSGRGNEQFF
many	TRBJ1-2	15	TRBV18	NA	TGTGCCAGCTCACAGGGGCGGGAATCGAACTATGGCTACACCTTC	CASSQGRESNYGYTF
many	TRBJ1-3	13	TRBV18	NA	TGTGCCAGCTCACCAAGCTCTGGAAACACCATATATTTT	CASSPSSGNTIYF
NA	TRBJ2-1	14	TRBV9	NA	TGTGCCAGCGTGAAGGGGCCAGGGAATGATGAGCAGTTCTTC	CASVKGPGNDEQFF
few	TRBJ1-1	15	TRBV30	NA	TGTGCCTGGGAGCTGGGACGGACCCTAGGCACTGAAGCTTTCTTT	CAWELGRTLGTEAFF
many	TRBJ2-6	16	TRBV5-1	NA	TGCGCCAGCTACGGGGACGCCCCTCATGGGGCCAACGTCCTGACTTTC	CASYGDAPHGANVLTF
NA	TRBJ2-1	16	TRBV5-1	TRBD2	TGCGCCAGCAACCCCGAATGGCTAGCGGGAGGACATGAGCAGTTCTTC	CASNPEWLAGGHEQFF
NA	TRBJ2-5	15	TRBV7-7	NA	TGTGCCAGCAGCTCTCTCGGGGCCAAGAAAGAGACCCAGTACTTC	CASSSLGAKKETQYF
NA	TRBJ1-3	15	TRBV5-1	NA	TGCGCCAGCAGCTTGGAGCCAGGGAAAGTAAACACCATATATTTT	CASSLEPGKVNTIYF
many	TRBJ1-1	14	TRBV6-2/TRBV6-3	TRBD1	TGTGCCAGCAGCACACAGGGGGCCGGCACTGAAGCTTTCTTT	CASSTQGAGTEAFF
many	TRBJ2-2	15	TRBV11-2	TRBD2	TGTGCCAGCAGCGAAAGAACTAGCGGGACCGGGGAGCTGTTTTTT	CASSERTSGTGELFF
few	TRBJ1-6	14	TRBV6-5	TRBD1	TGTGCCAGCAGGGGGACAGGGGGGAATTCACCCCTCCACTTT	CASRGTGGNSPLHF
NA	TRBJ2-3	14	TRBV6-1	NA	TGTGCCAGCAGTGAAATGGGGGGCACAGATACGCAGTATTTT	CASSEMGGTDTQYF
NA	TRBJ1-2	13	TRBV12-3/TRBV12-4	NA	TGTGCCAGCAGTTTTTGGGTTAACTATGGCTACACCTTC	CASSFWVNYGYTF
NA	TRBJ2-5	13	TRBV7-3	NA	TGTGCCAGCAGCTTAAACTCTCGAGGGACACAGTACTTC	CASSLNSRGTQYF
many	TRBJ1-5	15	TRBV19	NA	TGTGCCAGCAGCCCGACCCCTGGAAGCAATCAGCCCCAGCATTTT	CASSPTPGSNQPQHF
many	TRBJ2-1	16	TRBV29-1	TRBD2	TGCAGCGTTCGCGGCGGGAGGGCTTGGGCCTACAATGAGCAGTTCTTC	CSVRGGRAWAYNEQFF
NA	TRBJ1-1	16	TRBV7-9	NA	TGTGCCAGCAGCTCCCTTCGCGAGCTGGGCGCGCTCGAAGCTTTCTTT	CASSSLRELGALEAFF
NA	TRBJ2-3	12	TRBV29-1	TRBD1	TGCAGCGTCGACAGGGCCGCAGATACGCAGTATTTT	CSVDRAADTQYF
many	TRBJ2-3	15	TRBV7-8	NA	TGTGCCAGCAGCTTATACTACCACCCTGCAGATACGCAGTATTTT	CASSLYYHPADTQYF
few	TRBJ2-3	13	TRBV28	NA	TGTGCCAGCACCGATGGTAGCACAGATACGCAGTATTTT	CASTDGSTDTQYF
NA	TRBJ2-7	15	TRBV20-1	TRBD1	TGCAGTGCTCCCAGATCTGGGCAGGGGGCCCACGAGCAGTACTTC	CSAPRSGQGAHEQYF
few	TRBJ1-4	17	TRBV4-2	TRBD1	TGTGCCAGCAGCCCCCGCGGGGGGACAGGTGGTAATGAAAAACTGTTTTTT	CASSPRGGTGGNEKLFF
NA	TRBJ2-5	13	TRBV2	NA	TGTGCCAGCAGTGAAATCCTGGGGGAGACCCAGTACTTC	CASSEILGETQYF
NA	TRBJ2-3	18	TRBV9	TRBD2	TGTGCCAGCAGCGTACAGGGCGGCGGACTAGCGGGACCAGATACGCAGTATTTT	CASSVQGGGLAGPDTQYF
NA	TRBJ2-1	15	TRBV4-2	NA	TGTGCCAGCAGCCGCCAGGGCGGCGGTCACAATGAGCAGTTCTTC	CASSRQGGGHNEQFF
NA	TRBJ2-1	15	TRBV13	TRBD2	TGTGCCGGCAGCCCTAGCGGGAGGGCCTACAATGAGCAGTTCTTC	CAGSPSGRAYNEQFF
NA	TRBJ2-1	11	TRBV19	NA	TGTGCCAGTAGTCAGCGGGCCGAGCAGTTCTTC	CASSQRAEQFF
many	TRBJ2-5	13	TRBV5-1	NA	TGCGCCAGCTCCCCCGGAGTAGCAGAGACCCAGTACTTC	CASSPGVAETQYF
many	TRBJ2-7	15	TRBV18	TRBD2	TGTGCCAGCTCACGTCGGACTAGCGACTCCTACGAGCAGTACTTC	CASSRRTSDSYEQYF
few	TRBJ2-7	15	TRBV7-3	TRBD2	TGTGCCAGCAGCCCAGGACTAGCGGGAGTGGACGAGCAGTACTTC	CASSPGLAGVDEQYF
few	TRBJ2-1	14	TRBV7-6	TRBD1	TGTGCCAGCAGCCCCAGGACAGGGCACAATGAGCAGTTCTTC	CASSPRTGHNEQFF
NA	TRBJ1-2	16	TRBV10-3	NA	TGTGCCATCAACCACCCGGCGGGACCAACTAACTATGGCTACACCTTC	CAINHPAGPTNYGYTF